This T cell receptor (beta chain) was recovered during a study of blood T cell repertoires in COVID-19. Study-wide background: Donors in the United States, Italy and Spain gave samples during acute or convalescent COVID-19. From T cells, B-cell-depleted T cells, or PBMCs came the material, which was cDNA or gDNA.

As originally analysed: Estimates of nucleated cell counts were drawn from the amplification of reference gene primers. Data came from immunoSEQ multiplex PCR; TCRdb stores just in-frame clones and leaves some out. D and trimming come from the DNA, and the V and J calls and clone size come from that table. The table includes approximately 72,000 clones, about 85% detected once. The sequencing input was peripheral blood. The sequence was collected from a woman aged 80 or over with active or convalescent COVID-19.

Here the CDR3 DNA reads TGTGCCAGCAGTTTATTCGCTAGAGGCTCCGGGGAGCTGTTTTTT. It codes for CASSLFARGSGELFF. This sequence joins TRBV28 and TRBJ2-2; D is unresolved. The CDR3 length is 15 residues. V shed 1 base and J shed 6 bases, with 12 bases lying between them. Germline V gene data show CDR1 as MDHEN and CDR2 as SYDVKM.